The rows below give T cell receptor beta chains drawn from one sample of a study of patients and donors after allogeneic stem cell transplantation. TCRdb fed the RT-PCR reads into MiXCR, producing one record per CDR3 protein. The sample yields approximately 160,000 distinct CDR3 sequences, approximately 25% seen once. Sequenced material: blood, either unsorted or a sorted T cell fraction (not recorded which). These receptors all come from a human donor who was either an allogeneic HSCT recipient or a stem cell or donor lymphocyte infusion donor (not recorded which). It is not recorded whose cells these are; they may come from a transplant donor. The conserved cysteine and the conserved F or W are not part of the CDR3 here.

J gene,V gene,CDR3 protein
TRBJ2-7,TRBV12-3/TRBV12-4,ASSAGTSGTTYEQY
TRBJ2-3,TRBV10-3,AISVYRETTDTQY
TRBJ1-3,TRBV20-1,SGTGTGRHTIY
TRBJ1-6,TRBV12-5,ASGLEGAASPLH
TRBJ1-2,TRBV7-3,ASSPGQLRGYT
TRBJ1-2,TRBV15,ATSTGTADYGYT
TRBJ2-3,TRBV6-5,ASRRGIDTQY
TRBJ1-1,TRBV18,ASSPPGHFSEAF
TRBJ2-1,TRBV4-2,ASSQELQDRHNEQF
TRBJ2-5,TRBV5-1,ASSLQRGASETQY
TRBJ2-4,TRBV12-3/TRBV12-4,ASTMTADIQY
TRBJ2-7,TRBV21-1,ASSSTDDYEQY
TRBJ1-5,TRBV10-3,AISEAPASNQPQH
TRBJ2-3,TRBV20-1,SARAPPSTDTQY
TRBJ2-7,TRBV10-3,AISEESASYEQY
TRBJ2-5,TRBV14,ASSQWTGQETQY
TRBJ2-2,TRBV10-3,AISFSEQFGKMNTGELF
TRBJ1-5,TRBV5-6,ASSFLGNNQPQH
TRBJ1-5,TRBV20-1,SACSGGTAHQPQH
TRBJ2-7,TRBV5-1,ASSLADGFSYEQY
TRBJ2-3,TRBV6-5,ASSYEDSSTDTQY
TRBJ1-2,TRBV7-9,ASSLAPLVLTDGYT
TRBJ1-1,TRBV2,ASSAQGGGFVSEAF
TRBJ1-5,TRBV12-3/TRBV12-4,ASSTGNGAQPQH
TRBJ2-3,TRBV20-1,SARLAAGYDTQY
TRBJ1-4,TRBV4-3,ASSQDTAGNEKLF
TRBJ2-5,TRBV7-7,ASSRGGPETQY
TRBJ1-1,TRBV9,ASSVEMGPAEAF
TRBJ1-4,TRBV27,ASSFSIRFAEKLF
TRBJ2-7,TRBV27,ASSLTGWQTSFSYEQY
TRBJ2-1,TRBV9,ASSATSGAEQF
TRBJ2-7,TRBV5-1,ASSSRQGPTYEQY
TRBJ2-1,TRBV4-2,ASSQGASGHYNEQF
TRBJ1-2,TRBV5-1,ASSFFLPYGPGEGYT
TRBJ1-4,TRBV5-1,ASSPPGAEGEKLF
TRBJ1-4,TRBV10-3,AIRDGLREKLF
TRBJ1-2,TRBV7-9,ASSERGNYGYT
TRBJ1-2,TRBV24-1,ATSDFPEGYGYT
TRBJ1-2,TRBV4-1,ASSQRFHPNYGYT
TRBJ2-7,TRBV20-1,SAQPGQNSYEQY
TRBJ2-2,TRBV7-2,ASSLAPRNTGELF
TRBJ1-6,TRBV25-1,ASSEFPNSPLH
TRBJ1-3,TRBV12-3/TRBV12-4,ASSLPWEFGNTIY
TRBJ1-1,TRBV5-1,ASSLSQVNTEAF
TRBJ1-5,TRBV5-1,ASSFGTGSRQPQH